The 2 T cell receptor beta chains presented below share a single source sample, sequenced in a study of T cell changes during pregnancy in multiple sclerosis. Sequencing used immunoSEQ multiplex PCR; TCRdb keeps in-frame clones, though not all of them. The sample consists of approximately 44,000 clones, about 89% of them appearing once. Sequenced here: CD4+ T cells from peripheral blood mononuclear cells, sampled in the first trimester of pregnancy. These receptors were obtained from a female donor with multiple sclerosis, enrolled in a pregnancy study.

The chain links TRBV11-2 to TRBJ2-7; the D is unclear. This CDR3 region has 13 residues. Germline CDR1 reads SGHAT; CDR2 reads FQNNGV. V lost 5 bases and J lost 4, with 12 bases in between. CDR3 sequence: CASSRTRDYEQYF. Written as DNA, the CDR3 is TGTGCCAGCAGCCGAACGAGAGATTACGAGCAGTACTTC.

V usage is TRBV11-2 and J usage is TRBJ1-1; D call uncertain. This CDR3 region has 12 residues. The germline CDR1 and CDR2 sequences are SGHAT and FQNNGV. The V end was cut by 5 bases, the J end by 2 bases, with 6 bases between. The DNA of the CDR3 is TGTGCCAGCAGCCTTTTTAACACTGAAGCTTTCTTT. It encodes CASSLFNTEAFF.